The clone carrying this T cell receptor (beta chain) has just a few counts. Antigen unknown. A multiplex PCR was run with 60 Vbeta primers and 13 Jbeta primers. Data came from immunoSEQ multiplex PCR; TCRdb stores just in-frame clones and leaves some out. Here the sample spans over 100,000 clones, around 77% being singletons. This sample was included in a study of cytomegalovirus exposure and HLA in healthy donors. As for the study in general: Roughly 85 million unique TCRs from HLA-typed donors made up an early data release.

With 1 base clipped from V and 1 base from J, the junction kept 2 bases outside the gene matches. The CDR3 runs to 16 residues. CDR1 is KGHSH and CDR2 is LQKENI in the germline V gene. Study-wide results and limits: Confirmation was obtained in vitro that a few CMV-associated chains are specific for CMV antigens.

The J gene is TRBJ1-1, the V gene TRBV18; 11 bases are a match to TRBD1. Sequencing was carried out using PBMCs. This clonotype originated in a man aged 25 to 40 in good health and CMV-seronegative. CDR3 in amino acids: CASSPRGQGANTEAFF. CDR3 coding DNA: TGTGCCAGCTCACCACGAGGACAGGGGGCGAACACTGAAGCTTTCTTT.